The rows below give T cell receptor beta chains drawn from one sample of a study of blood T cell repertoires in COVID-19. Assay: immunoSEQ multiplex PCR; the TCRdb copy retains only in-frame clones and omits some. The sample has about 39,000 clones, approximately 80% seen once. Sequencing was performed on peripheral blood. These receptors came from a man aged 60-69 years in a cohort sampled during active COVID-19. Both conserved end residues are part of each CDR3. D genes are given only for firm matches. Rows give clone size only sometimes, using once, few, many, or a class for an expanded clone.

v_call	d_call	j_call	clone_size	cdr3_aa	cdr3_nt
TRBV5-1	TRBD1	TRBJ1-4	once	CASSLAGGGEKLFF	TGCGCCAGCAGCTTGGCAGGGGGCGGTGAAAAACTGTTTTTT
TRBV9	.	TRBJ2-2	.	CASSVLPADTGELFF	TGTGCCAGCAGCGTTCTCCCGGCGGATACCGGGGAGCTGTTTTTT
TRBV10-1	.	TRBJ2-7	few	CASSESGGAGEQYF	TGCGCCAGCAGTGAGTCGGGGGGGGCAGGCGAGCAGTACTTC
TRBV5-4	TRBD2	TRBJ2-2	.	CASSLIAGNTGELFF	TGTGCCAGCAGCTTGATAGCGGGGAACACCGGGGAGCTGTTTTTT
TRBV24-1	TRBD1	TRBJ2-7	.	CATSDSQGAAYEQYF	TGTGCCACCAGTGACTCCCAGGGGGCCGCCTACGAGCAGTACTTC
TRBV7-9	.	TRBJ2-1	.	CASSLDSHEQFF	TGTGCCAGCAGCTTAGATAGCCATGAGCAGTTCTTC
TRBV5-1	.	TRBJ2-7	.	CASSLRGSEVPYEQYF	TGCGCCAGCAGCCTTAGAGGATCCGAAGTCCCCTACGAGCAGTACTTC
TRBV7-9	TRBD1	TRBJ1-1	.	CASSLPPGQRNTEAFF	TGTGCCAGCAGCTTACCGCCGGGACAGCGAAACACTGAAGCTTTCTTT
TRBV7-9	TRBD1	TRBJ1-5	.	CASSLEGAQPQHF	TGTGCCAGCAGCTTGGAGGGGGCTCAGCCCCAGCATTTT
TRBV21-1	.	TRBJ2-5	.	CASPRQGRETQYF	TGTGCCAGCCCGAGACAGGGACGGGAGACCCAGTACTTC
TRBV5-8	TRBD2	TRBJ2-1	.	CASSLGGRGYNEQFF	TGTGCCAGCAGCTTGGGCGGGAGAGGGTACAATGAGCAGTTCTTC
TRBV28	TRBD1	TRBJ1-2	.	CASSLGQELYGYTF	TGTGCCAGCAGTCTGGGACAGGAGCTCTATGGCTACACCTTC
TRBV3-1/TRBV3-2	TRBD2	TRBJ2-3	.	CASSQDGLATDTQYF	TGTGCCAGCAGCCAAGATGGACTAGCCACAGATACGCAGTATTTT
TRBV12-3/TRBV12-4	TRBD2	TRBJ2-1	.	CASSSGGANEQFF	TGTGCCAGCAGTTCGGGGGGGGCCAATGAGCAGTTCTTC
TRBV4-1	.	TRBJ1-2	.	CASSQGARYGYTF	TGCGCCAGCAGCCAAGGGGCTCGGTATGGCTACACCTTC
TRBV14	TRBD1	TRBJ1-2	.	CASSTRQGKVGYTF	TGTGCCAGCAGCACTCGACAGGGAAAGGTTGGCTACACCTTC
TRBV27	TRBD1	TRBJ1-5	.	CASKGTGNQPQHF	TGTGCCAGCAAAGGGACAGGAAATCAGCCCCAGCATTTT
TRBV24-1	.	TRBJ2-1	.	CATSDGQRAYNEQFF	TGTGCCACCAGTGATGGCCAGCGGGCCTACAATGAGCAGTTCTTC
TRBV19	.	TRBJ2-1	.	CASSNWGVQTDNEQFF	TGTGCCAGTAGTAATTGGGGGGTTCAGACGGACAATGAGCAGTTCTTC
TRBV11-3	.	TRBJ1-1	.	CASSPRGVDTEAFF	TGTGCCAGCAGCCCCAGGGGAGTTGACACTGAAGCTTTCTTT